Shown below are 25 T cell receptor beta chains from a single sample sequenced in a study of CD8 T cells in Susac syndrome. Random hexamers primed reverse transcription of roughly 0.5 to 1 ug RNA. TCRdb reprocessed the immunoSEQ multiplex PCR reads via MiXCR and lists one record per CDR3 protein. The sample has around 150,000 distinct CDR3 sequences, approximately 95% seen once. Specimen: CD8+ T cells from PBMCs. The receptors here all came from a human donor with Susac syndrome.

The gene calls are TRBV7-9 and TRBJ2-1; D remains ambiguous. This CDR3 spans 14 amino acids. V was pared by 1 base and J by 1 base, with 5 bases between. Germline V gene sequence: CDR1 SEHNR, CDR2 FQNEAQ (reference sequence). The chain's CDR3 is CASSLGNSYNEQFF. The DNA for the CDR3 is TGTGCCAGCAGCTTAGGTAATTCCTACAATGAGCAGTTCTTC.

V is TRBV12-3 or TRBV12-4 and J is TRBJ2-1; possibly TRBD2 for D (6 bases). The CDR3 has 16 residues. V was pared by 3 bases and J by 0 bases, with 12 bases between. CDR3 amino acids: CASSLGFGSSYNEQFF. The CDR3 DNA is TGTGCCAGCAGTTTGGGTTTCGGGAGCTCCTACAATGAGCAGTTCTTC.

The J gene is TRBJ2-3, the V gene TRBV12-3 or TRBV12-4, with TRBD2 matching over 12 bases. This CDR3 has 15 amino acids. The V gene end was trimmed by 0 bases and the J gene end by 6 bases; junction bases not matched to a gene: 1. CDR3 sequence: CASSLAGLAGDTQYF. CDR3 DNA sequence: TGTGCCAGCAGTTTAGCTGGACTAGCGGGGGATACGCAGTATTTT.

V gene TRBV4-1 combines with J gene TRBJ1-2; 8 bases align to TRBD1. V lost 3 bases and J lost 8; bases outside the gene matches: 8. The CDR3 has 14 residues. The germline CDR1 and CDR2 sequences are MGHRA and YSYEKL. In DNA form, the CDR3 reads TGCGCCAGCAGCCAGGCACAGGGGGTAGGAGGCTACACCTTC. This encodes CASSQAQGVGGYTF.

The chain is built from TRBV11-1 and TRBJ1-2; 7 bases line up with TRBD1. CDR3 length: 14 amino acids. V trimming: 5 bases; J trimming: 6 bases; junction bases outside the gene matches: 9. Per the germline V gene, CDR1 is SGHAT and CDR2 is FQDESV (reference sequence). CDR3 sequence: CASSPRQGGNGYTF. The CDR3 DNA is TGTGCCAGCAGCCCAAGACAGGGTGGGAATGGCTACACCTTC. The full variable domain, with the rest looked up from reference TRBV11-1 and TRBJ1-2, is EAEVAQSPRYKITEKSQAVAFWCDPISGHATLYWYRQILGQGPELLVQFQDESVVDDSQLPKDRFSAERLKGVDSTLKIQPAELGDSAMYLCASSPRQGGNGYTFGSGTRLTVV.

The chain combines TRBV29-1 with TRBJ1-1; no firm D call. CDR3 length: 12 residues. Between the trimmed V and J ends, which lost 2 bases and 6 bases, there was a span of 10 bases. Germline CDR1 SQVTM, CDR2 ANQGSEA. CDR3 loop: CSVEPGGAEAFF. CDR3 nucleotide sequence: TGCAGCGTTGAACCGGGAGGCGCTGAAGCTTTCTTT.

This chain links TRBV4-1 with TRBJ2-7, with a possible D match to TRBD2 (6 bases). Trimming stripped 4 bases from V and 5 bases from J, with 12 bases between. The length of the CDR3 is 13 residues. In germline, CDR1 is MGHRA, CDR2 YSYEKL. This CDR3 is CASSRPGDHEQYF. CDR3 in DNA: TGCGCCAGCAGCCGCCCGGGGGACCACGAGCAGTACTTC.

The sample holds a few counts of this clonotype. The CDR3 coding sequence is TGTGCCACCAGTGATGCCAGGGCTTCCTACTACAATGAGCAGTTCTTC. The encoded protein is CATSDARASYYNEQFF. The J gene is TRBJ2-1, the V gene TRBV24-1; D might be TRBD1 (5 bases). The CDR3 runs 16 residues. CDR1 is KGHDR, CDR2 SFDVKD, per germline. The V end was cut by 3 bases, the J end by 3 bases, with 14 bases between.

This rearrangement joins TRBV29-1 to TRBJ2-7; D remains unclear. CDR1 and CDR2 (germline): SQVTM, ANQGSEA. The CDR3 contains 11 residues. V lost 6 bases and J lost 4, with 10 bases in between. The CDR3 DNA reads as TGCAGCGTACGGGTCGGTTACGAGCAGTACTTC. As protein: CSVRVGYEQYF.

The rearrangement joins TRBV20-1 to TRBJ2-7; the D is unclear. V was cut by 3 bases and J by 1 base, with 10 bases left in between. CDR3 size: 13 residues. The germline CDR1 and CDR2 sequences are DFQATT and SNEGSKA (reference sequence). The CDR3 loop reads CSARQTLSYEQYF. CDR3 sequence (DNA): TGCAGTGCTAGGCAGACTCTGTCCTACGAGCAGTACTTC.

This rearrangement joins TRBV20-1 to TRBJ2-6; D unresolved. The CDR3 is made up of 15 amino acids. V lost 0 bases to trimming and J lost 4 bases, with 10 bases between them. The germline V gene encodes CDR1 DFQATT and CDR2 SNEGSKA (reference sequence). CDR3 loop: CSARDWMDGANVLTF. The CDR3 DNA follows: TGCAGTGCTAGAGATTGGATGGACGGGGCCAACGTCCTGACTTTC.

The chain couples TRBV9 to TRBJ2-3; 7 bases line up with TRBD1. The CDR3 consists of 16 residues. J was trimmed by 4 bases and V by 3 bases; bases with no gene match: 11. CDR1 is SGDLS, CDR2 YYNGEE, per germline. The CDR3 sequence: CASSASTGWGSDTQYF. The CDR3 DNA follows: TGTGCCAGCAGCGCCTCGACAGGGTGGGGCTCAGATACGCAGTATTTT.

This clonotype was seen only once. V usage is TRBV7-9 and J usage is TRBJ2-1; tentative D call: TRBD1 (6 bases). V was pared by 1 base and J by 7 bases, with 26 bases between. The CDR3 is 19 amino acids. From germline, CDR1 is SEHNR and CDR2 FQNEAQ (reference sequence). The CDR3 bases are TGTGCCAGCAGCTTAGACTACCGGACCGGGGCAGGGGTGAAAAATGAGCAGTTCTTC. Translation gives CASSLDYRTGAGVKNEQFF.

J is TRBJ2-7 and V is TRBV12-3 or TRBV12-4; TRBD2 aligns across 9 bases. Trimming at V came to 6 bases and at J to 2 bases, leaving 5 bases not matched to a gene. The CDR3 runs to 14 residues. CDR3 amino acids: CASSFLAGTYEQYF. CDR3 coding DNA: TGTGCCAGCAGCTTCCTAGCGGGAACCTACGAGCAGTACTTC.

The genes are TRBV12-3 or TRBV12-4 and TRBJ2-3; D is tentatively TRBD1 or TRBD2 (5 bases each). The CDR3 consists of 14 residues. Deletions cut 5 bases from V and 2 bases from J, with 11 bases between. CDR3 nucleotide sequence: TGTGCCAGCAGTCACCGGGACCCCACAGATACGCAGTATTTT. It is translated as CASSHRDPTDTQYF.

The chain couples TRBV11-2 to TRBJ2-7; 7 bases align to TRBD1. This CDR3 contains 15 residues. The germline V gene has CDR1 SGHAT and CDR2 FQNNGV. J was trimmed by 1 base and V by 5 bases; bases with no gene match: 8. CDR3 DNA: TGTGCCAGCAGCCAAGGACAGGTACTATCCTACGAGCAGTACTTC. Its protein product is CASSQGQVLSYEQYF.

The chain couples TRBV4-1 to TRBJ2-1; 7 bases are shared with TRBD2. The CDR3 runs 16 residues. The J segment lost 0 bases and the V segment lost 4 bases, leaving 6 bases of the junction unmatched. Germline values: CDR1 MGHRA, CDR2 YSYEKL. CDR3 nucleotides: TGCGCCAGCAGCCTTTTGGGGGGGAGCTCCTACAATGAGCAGTTCTTC. This encodes CASSLLGGSSYNEQFF.

The genes are TRBV27 and TRBJ2-1; 15 nucleotides agree with TRBD2. This CDR3 is 16 amino acids long. CDR1 is MNHEY, CDR2 SMNVEV, per germline (reference sequence). J lost 7 bases, V lost 2 bases, and 3 bases had no gene match. CDR3 loop: CASSLEGTSGRNEQFF. CDR3 in DNA: TGTGCCAGCAGTTTAGAGGGGACTAGCGGGAGGAATGAGCAGTTCTTC.

This chain uses TRBV28 with TRBJ2-7, with D possibly being TRBD1 (6 bases). The V and J ends lost 8 bases and 2 bases respectively, with 13 bases between them. CDR3 length equals 13 residues. Looked up from germline, CDR1 is MDHEN and CDR2 is SYDVKM. CDR3 in amino acids: CASWGTHTYEQYF. CDR3 DNA: TGTGCCAGCTGGGGGACACATACCTACGAGCAGTACTTC.

The V call is TRBV5-1, the J call TRBJ2-3; D is unresolved. The V gene's germline CDR1 is SGHRS and CDR2 YFSETQ. The CDR3 length is 14 residues. V gave up 2 bases and J gave up 3 bases, with 10 bases separating them. CDR3 bases: TGCGCCAGCAGCTTTTTTGGAGTAACAGATACGCAGTATTTT. It is translated as CASSFFGVTDTQYF. Using reference TRBV5-1 and TRBJ2-3 for the parts outside the CDR3, the full variable domain is KAGVTQTPRYLIKTRGQQVTLSCSPISGHRSVSWYQQTPGQGLQFLFEYFSETQRNKGNFPGRFSGRQFSNSRSEMNVSTLELGDSALYLCASSFFGVTDTQYFGPGTRLTVL.

CDR3 amino acids: CASSFGGINTEAFF. The CDR3 nucleotides read TGTGCCAGCAGTTTCGGGGGGATCAACACTGAAGCTTTCTTT. The chain uses TRBV12-3 or TRBV12-4 and TRBJ1-1, with TRBD1 as a possible D gene (5 bases). The CDR3 loop spans 14 amino acids. V lost 3 bases and J lost 2, with 10 bases in between.

J is TRBJ2-2 and V is TRBV7-6; the D is unclear. The germline CDR1 and CDR2 sequences are SGHVS and FNYEAQ. Trimming removed 5 bases from V and 10 bases from J, with 26 bases in between. CDR3 length: 17 residues. CDR3 region: CASSRSLPEPLRSELFF. The CDR3 coding sequence is TGTGCCAGCAGCCGAAGCCTCCCCGAGCCTCTCCGCTCGGAGCTGTTTTTT.

The CDR3 nucleotides are TGCAGTGCAGAATCGTACAAGAACACTGAAGCTTTCTTT. Translation gives CSAESYKNTEAFF. The V and J genes are TRBV20-1 and TRBJ1-1; D is unresolved. The CDR3 has 13 amino acids. Germline V gives CDR1 DFQATT, CDR2 SNEGSKA (reference sequence). V lost 6 bases to trimming and J lost 1 base, with 12 bases between them.

The chain couples TRBV9 to TRBJ2-2; D might be TRBD1 (6 bases). Trimming cost V 3 bases and J 7 bases, with 10 bases left between them. Per germline, CDR1 SGDLS and CDR2 YYNGEE. CDR3 length equals 13 residues. In DNA, the CDR3 is TGTGCCAGCAGCGCCCTGACAGGCGGGGAGCTGTTTTTT. This gives the protein CASSALTGGELFF.

The gene calls are TRBV4-1 and TRBJ2-5; no definite D call. The V gene lost 3 bases and the J gene lost 5 bases, with 13 bases spanning the gap. Germline V CDR1 and CDR2: MGHRA, YSYEKL. The CDR3 sequence is 14 residues long. CDR3 sequence: CASSHRSLGETQYF. The CDR3 DNA follows: TGCGCCAGCAGCCATCGGTCCCTGGGGGAGACCCAGTACTTC.